This TCR beta chain was found in a study of long-term antiretroviral therapy in people with HIV. General observations from the study: Dating from the mid-2000s to the late 2010s, the blood was possibly obtained under older ART regimens. Pre-ART-expanded clones dominated the repertoire at all time points.

Participants living with HIV all received treatment in the United States. Amounts of roughly 0.9-10 million cryopreserved PBMC were held in the samples before DNA extraction. They ran version v3.0 of the immunoSEQ assay at survey level. TCRdb keeps only in-frame clones here, not all; method: immunoSEQ multiplex PCR. The table includes fewer than 20,000 clones, approximately 85% detected once. On this clone: What it binds is unknown.

The receptor comes from a woman in her forties with HIV. The starting material was unsorted PBMCs, obtained 0.5 years after starting antiretroviral therapy.

The CDR3 nucleotides read TGCGCCAGCAGCTTGGGACAGGGGCAAGGGGACACCATATATTTT. It is translated as CASSLGQGQGDTIYF. The rearrangement joins TRBV5-1 to TRBJ1-3; 8 bases line up with TRBD1. Per the germline V gene, CDR1 is SGHRS and CDR2 is YFSETQ. This CDR3 has 15 amino acids. With 0 bases clipped from V and 8 bases from J, the junction kept 7 bases outside the gene matches.